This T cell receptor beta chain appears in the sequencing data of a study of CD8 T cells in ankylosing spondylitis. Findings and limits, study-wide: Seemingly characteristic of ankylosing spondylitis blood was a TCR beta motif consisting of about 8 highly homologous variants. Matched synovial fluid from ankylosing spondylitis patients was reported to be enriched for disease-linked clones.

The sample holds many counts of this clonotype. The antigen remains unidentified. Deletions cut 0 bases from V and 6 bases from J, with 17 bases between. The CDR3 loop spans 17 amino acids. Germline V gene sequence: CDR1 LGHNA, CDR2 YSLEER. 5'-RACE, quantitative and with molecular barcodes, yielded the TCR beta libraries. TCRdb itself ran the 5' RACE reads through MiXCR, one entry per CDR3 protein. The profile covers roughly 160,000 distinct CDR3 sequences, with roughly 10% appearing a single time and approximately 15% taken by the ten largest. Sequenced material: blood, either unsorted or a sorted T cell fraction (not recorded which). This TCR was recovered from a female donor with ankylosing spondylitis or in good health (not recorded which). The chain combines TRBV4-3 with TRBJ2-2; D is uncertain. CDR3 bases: TGCGCCAGCAGCCAAGATCGCACAAAAGGGATATCCGGGGAGCTGTTTTTT. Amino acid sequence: CASSQDRTKGISGELFF.